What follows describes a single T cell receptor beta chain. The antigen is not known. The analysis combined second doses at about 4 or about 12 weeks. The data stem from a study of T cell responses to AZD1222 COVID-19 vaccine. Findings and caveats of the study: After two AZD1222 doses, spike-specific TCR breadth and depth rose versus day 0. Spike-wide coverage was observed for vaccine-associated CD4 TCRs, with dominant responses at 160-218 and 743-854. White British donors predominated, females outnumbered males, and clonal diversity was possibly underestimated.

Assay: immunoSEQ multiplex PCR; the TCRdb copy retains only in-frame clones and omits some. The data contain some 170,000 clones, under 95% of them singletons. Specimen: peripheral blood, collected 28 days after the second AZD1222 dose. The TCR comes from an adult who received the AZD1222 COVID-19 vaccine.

The CDR3 protein is CASSLYNEQFF. Written as DNA, the CDR3 is TGTGCCAGCAGTCTCTACAATGAGCAGTTCTTC. The chain joins TRBV2 to TRBJ2-1; D ambiguous. The V end lost 5 bases, the J end lost 3 bases, and 2 bases lay between the germline ends. Germline-derived CDR1 and CDR2 are SNHLY and FYNNEI. This CDR3 spans 11 amino acids.